This TCR beta chain was identified during a study of vaccination and CD4 T cells after COVID-19. Study-level points and caveats: The authors identified 304 of 307 vaccine-specific clones in convalescent patients as spike mono-reactive. Convalescent patient numbers were relatively low, with no early post-infection timepoints.

The length of the CDR3 is 12 residues. CDR1 and CDR2 from the germline V gene are MDHEN and SYDVKM. Trimming took 5 bases from V and 6 from J, leaving 8 bases between them. Sequence data for DNA of cultured CD4+ T cells were generated by the Oncomine TCR Beta short-read assay. Researchers extracted genomic DNA from CD4+ T cells that had been cultured. TCRdb re-called the PCR reads through MiXCR, storing one row per CDR3 protein. This table has roughly 13,000 distinct CDR3 sequences, less than 25% appearing once. Treatment described: approximately 11-day PBMC culture with coronavirus spike peptide pools or control peptides (ViraFEST assay). About this clonotype: The antigen remains unidentified.

The chain combines TRBV28 with TRBJ1-5; D is ambiguous. The clonotype originates from a human donor who had recovered from COVID-19. The specimen comprised CD4+ T cells from blood, cultured in vitro, sampled after SARS-CoV-2 vaccination. CDR3 amino acids: CASSAGGQPQHF. The CDR3 bases are TGTGCCAGCAGTGCCGGCGGTCAGCCCCAGCATTTT.